This T cell receptor beta chain was identified during a study of cytomegalovirus exposure and HLA in healthy donors. V dropped 5 bases and J dropped 2 bases, with 16 bases sitting between them. Per germline, CDR1 SGHDT and CDR2 YYEEEE. The CDR3 extends over 15 amino acids. Comments on this clone: This sample includes further DNA sequences coding for the same CDR3.

The PCR used 60 Vbeta and 13 Jbeta primers. Sequencing used immunoSEQ multiplex PCR; TCRdb keeps in-frame clones, though not all of them. The sample carries roughly 180,000 clones, over 65% recorded once. The clonotype originates from a female donor in good health and CMV-seronegative. The sequencing sample was made of PBMCs. The chain joins TRBV5-6 to TRBJ1-2; possibly TRBD1 for D (5 bases). CDR3 nucleotides: TGTGCCAGCAGTCCAACCCTGGGGGGGAACTATGGCTACACCTTC. Its protein is CASSPTLGGNYGYTF. The entire variable domain, with the rest obtained from reference TRBV5-6 and TRBJ1-2, is as follows: DAGVTQSPTHLIKTRGQQVTLRCSPKSGHDTVSWYQQALGQGPQFIFQYYEEEERQRGNFPDRFSGHQFPNYSSELNVNALLLGDSALYLCASSPTLGGNYGYTFGSGTRLTVV.